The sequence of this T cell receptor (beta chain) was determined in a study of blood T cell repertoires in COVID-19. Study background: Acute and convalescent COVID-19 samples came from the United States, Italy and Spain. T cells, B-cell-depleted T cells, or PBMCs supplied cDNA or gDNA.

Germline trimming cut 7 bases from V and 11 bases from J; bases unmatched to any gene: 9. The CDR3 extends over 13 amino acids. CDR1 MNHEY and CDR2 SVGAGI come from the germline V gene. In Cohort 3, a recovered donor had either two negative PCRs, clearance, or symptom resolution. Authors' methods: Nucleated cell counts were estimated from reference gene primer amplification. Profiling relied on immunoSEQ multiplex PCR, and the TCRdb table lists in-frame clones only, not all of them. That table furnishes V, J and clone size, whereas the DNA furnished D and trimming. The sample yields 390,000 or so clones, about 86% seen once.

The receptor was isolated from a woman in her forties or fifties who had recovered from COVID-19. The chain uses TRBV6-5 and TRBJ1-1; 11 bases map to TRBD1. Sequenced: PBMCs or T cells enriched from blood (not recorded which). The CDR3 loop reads CASKGEGQGAAFF. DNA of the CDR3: TGTGCCAGCAAGGGGGAAGGACAGGGGGCTGCTTTCTTT.